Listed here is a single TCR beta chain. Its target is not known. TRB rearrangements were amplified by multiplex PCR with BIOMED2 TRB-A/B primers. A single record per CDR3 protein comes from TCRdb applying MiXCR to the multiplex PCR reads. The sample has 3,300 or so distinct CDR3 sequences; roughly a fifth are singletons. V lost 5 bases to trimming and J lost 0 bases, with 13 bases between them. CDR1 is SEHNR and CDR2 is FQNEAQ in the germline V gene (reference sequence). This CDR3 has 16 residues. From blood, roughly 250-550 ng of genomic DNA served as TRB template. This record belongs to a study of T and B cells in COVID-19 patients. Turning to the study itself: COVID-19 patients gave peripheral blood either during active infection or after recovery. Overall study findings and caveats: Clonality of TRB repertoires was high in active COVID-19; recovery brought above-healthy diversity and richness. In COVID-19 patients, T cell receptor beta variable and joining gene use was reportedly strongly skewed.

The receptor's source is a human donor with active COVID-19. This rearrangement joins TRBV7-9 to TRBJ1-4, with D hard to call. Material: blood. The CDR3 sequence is CASSPSVPATNEKLFF. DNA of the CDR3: TGTGCCAGCAGCCCCAGCGTCCCGGCAACTAATGAAAAACTGTTTTTT.